This entry is about one T cell receptor (beta chain). How the authors handled the data: Researchers report that nucleated cell counts were estimated from reference gene primer amplification. Measured with immunoSEQ multiplex PCR; TCRdb has only the in-frame clones, and not every one. V and J calls and clone size come straight from that table; D and trimming were deduced from the DNA. This table holds 95,000 to 150,000 clones, more than 80% found once. These data are taken from a study of blood T cell repertoires in COVID-19. Turning to the study itself: Researchers got acute and convalescent COVID-19 samples from the United States, Italy and Spain. T cells, B-cell-depleted T cells, or PBMCs provided the cDNA or gDNA that served as material.

The CDR3 totals 13 residues. CDR1 is LNHNV and CDR2 is YYDKDF in the germline V gene (reference sequence). Trimming pared 0 bases from V and 8 bases from J, leaving 7 bases between. V is TRBV15 and J is TRBJ1-4, with unresolved D. The clonotype originates from a man in his forties with acute or convalescent COVID-19. The sequenced sample was peripheral blood. The CDR3 sequence is CATSRDHQEKLFF. The CDR3, as DNA: TGTGCCACCAGCAGAGATCATCAAGAAAAACTGTTTTTT. The full variable domain, with the rest looked up from reference TRBV15 and TRBJ1-4, is DAMVIQNPRYQVTQFGKPVTLSCSQTLNHNVMYWYQQKSSQAPKLLFHYYDKDFNNEADTPDNFQSRRPNTSFCFLDIRSPGLGDTAMYLCATSRDHQEKLFFGSGTQLSVL.